The 21 T cell receptor beta chains given below trace back to one sample, sequenced in a study of T cell responses to AZD1222 COVID-19 vaccine. The table came from immunoSEQ multiplex PCR; TCRdb's copy has only in-frame clones and leaves some out. The sample lists hundreds of thousands of clones, 90% to 95% occurring once. Specimen: peripheral blood, collected on day 0 of MenACWY control vaccination. The receptors come from an adult in good health.

The J gene is TRBJ2-1, the V gene TRBV4-1; D unresolved. Germline V gene data show CDR1 as MGHRA and CDR2 as YSYEKL. Trimming took 5 bases from V and 4 from J, leaving 9 bases between them. The CDR3 covers 13 residues. The CDR3 loop reads CASSFNPYNEQFF. Written as DNA, the CDR3 is TGCGCCAGCAGCTTCAACCCGTACAATGAGCAGTTCTTC.

This chain links TRBV7-2 with TRBJ2-5, with TRBD1 matching over 11 bases. The germline CDR1 and CDR2 sequences are SGHTA and FQGNSA. V lost 2 bases, J lost 1 base, and 12 bases stayed unmatched. This CDR3 has 19 amino acids. The CDR3 nucleotides read TGTGCCAGCAGCTTAACCGGGACAGGGGGATCGCTAAGCCAAGAGACCCAGTACTTC. This encodes CASSLTGTGGSLSQETQYF.

The chain links TRBV29-1 to TRBJ2-1; D may match TRBD1 or TRBD2 (6 bases each). From germline, CDR1 is SQVTM and CDR2 ANQGSEA. The CDR3 covers 14 residues. Trimming pared 8 bases from V and 0 bases from J, leaving 14 bases between. CDR3 in DNA: TGCAGCCTCCAAGGGGGGAACTCCTACAATGAGCAGTTCTTC. It specifies CSLQGGNSYNEQFF.

The CDR3 reads CASSTGYSSYNEQFF. CDR3 coding DNA: TGTGCCAGCAGCACTGGCTACAGCTCCTACAATGAGCAGTTCTTC. The chain carries TRBV11-3 and TRBJ2-1; D is ambiguous. CDR1 SGHNT and CDR2 YENEEA come from the germline V gene. Between the trimmed V and J ends, which lost 5 bases and 0 bases, there was a span of 11 bases. CDR3 size: 15 residues.

The chain has TRBV5-1 and TRBJ1-1; weak D call: TRBD1 (5 bases). The CDR3 extends over 15 amino acids. Germline CDR1 is SGHRS and CDR2 is YFSETQ. V lost 8 bases and J lost 0, with 17 bases in between. Written as DNA, the CDR3 is TGCGCCAGTACTGAACCGGGACCGTTGAACACTGAAGCTTTCTTT. The encoded protein is CASTEPGPLNTEAFF. Variable domain in full (rest from reference TRBV5-1 and TRBJ1-1): KAGVTQTPRYLIKTRGQQVTLSCSPISGHRSVSWYQQTPGQGLQFLFEYFSETQRNKGNFPGRFSGRQFSNSRSEMNVSTLELGDSALYLCASTEPGPLNTEAFFGQGTRLTVV.

This chain links TRBV19 with TRBJ1-5, with D perhaps matching TRBD1 (6 bases). Trimming removed 6 bases at V and 9 bases at J, with 18 bases between. CDR1 is LNHDA and CDR2 is SQIVND in the germline V gene (reference sequence). The CDR3 is made up of 14 amino acids. CDR3 region: CASSRDNQGRPQHF. As DNA, the CDR3 is TGTGCCAGTAGCCGGGACAACCAAGGTAGGCCCCAGCATTTT.

The sample holds a few counts of this clone. V and J are TRBV28 and TRBJ1-2; D call uncertain. The CDR3 is 14 residues long. The V end lost 5 bases, the J end lost 8 bases, and 18 bases lay between the germline ends. The germline V gene has CDR1 MDHEN and CDR2 SYDVKM. The CDR3 nucleotides are TGTGCCAGCAGTCCCTTGGGCGGTGCAAAGGGCTACACCTTC. Translated, it gives CASSPLGGAKGYTF.

The chain combines TRBV20-1 with TRBJ2-7; 12 bases map to TRBD1. The CDR3 has 15 residues. CDR1 and CDR2 (germline): DFQATT, SNEGSKA (reference sequence). V was clipped by 6 bases and J by 7 bases; unmatched bases: 13. CDR3 coding DNA: TGCAGTGCCAGTCGGGGACAGGGGGCTATATGGGAGCAGTACTTC. Translated, it gives CSASRGQGAIWEQYF.

This sequence joins TRBV4-2 and TRBJ1-1, with D unclear. Trimming stripped 0 bases from V and 0 bases from J, with 14 bases between. This CDR3 contains 17 residues. Germline CDR1 reads LGHNA; CDR2 reads YNFKEQ. CDR3 loop: CASSQDSAAGMNTEAFF. Here the CDR3 DNA reads TGTGCCAGCAGCCAAGATTCAGCCGCAGGCATGAACACTGAAGCTTTCTTT.

The chain couples TRBV6-5 to TRBJ1-2, with D tentatively TRBD1 (6 bases). Between the trimmed V and J ends, which lost 6 bases and 8 bases, there was a span of 16 bases. The germline V gene encodes CDR1 MNHEY and CDR2 SVGAGI. The CDR3 runs 13 residues. The CDR3 DNA sequence: TGTGCCAGCAGAACCGACGTTGGGGGCGGCTACACCTTC. This codes for CASRTDVGGGYTF.

The chain uses TRBV2 and TRBJ2-1; D not resolved. The CDR3 length is 12 residues. Germline V lookup: CDR1 SNHLY, CDR2 FYNNEI. V gave up 7 bases and J gave up 5 bases, with 9 bases separating them. The CDR3 bases are TGTGCCAGCAAGGACGACAACAATGAGCAGTTCTTC. Protein sequence: CASKDDNNEQFF.

The gene calls are TRBV7-2 and TRBJ2-7, with D perhaps matching TRBD2 (6 bases). CDR3 size: 14 residues. Trimming shortened V by 5 bases and J by 0 bases, and 11 bases separated the two germline ends. Germline V gene lookup returns CDR1 SGHTA and CDR2 FQGNSA. This chain's CDR3 is CASSLGLSSYEQYF. DNA for the CDR3: TGTGCCAGCAGCCTTGGACTATCCTCCTACGAGCAGTACTTC.

The chain joins TRBV6-1 to TRBJ2-7; no reliable D call. CDR1 and CDR2 (germline): MNHNS, SASEGT. V was trimmed by 2 bases and J by 0 bases, leaving 8 bases between them. The CDR3 consists of 14 residues. The CDR3 loop reads CASSETGSSYEQYF. CDR3 DNA: TGTGCCAGCAGTGAAACGGGCAGCTCCTACGAGCAGTACTTC.

The genes are TRBV28 and TRBJ2-1; 8 bases are shared with TRBD1. Germline V gives CDR1 MDHEN, CDR2 SYDVKM. This CDR3 contains 18 residues. V was clipped by 5 bases and J by 4 bases; unmatched bases: 16. The CDR3 DNA is TGTGCCAGCAGTCAGATTGGACAGGGTGACCCTCGGTACAATGAGCAGTTCTTC. Translating gives CASSQIGQGDPRYNEQFF.

The chain uses TRBV7-2 and TRBJ1-2; D is possibly TRBD1 (6 bases). Deletions cut 1 base from V and 2 bases from J, with 8 bases between. This CDR3 has 14 amino acids. Germline assignment: CDR1 SGHTA and CDR2 FQGNSA. In DNA, the CDR3 is TGTGCCAGCAGCTTAGTAACAGGGAACTATGGCTACACCTTC. It specifies CASSLVTGNYGYTF.

The chain has TRBV27 and TRBJ2-7; maybe TRBD2 (6 bases). The CDR3 loop spans 14 amino acids. V lost 4 bases to trimming and J lost 1 base, with 11 bases between them. Germline CDR1 reads MNHEY; CDR2 reads SMNVEV (reference sequence). This chain's CDR3 is CASSSLAASYEQYF. Written as DNA, the CDR3 is TGTGCCAGCAGTTCCTTAGCGGCTTCCTACGAGCAGTACTTC.

The chain uses TRBV5-1 and TRBJ2-3; D is perhaps TRBD1 (5 bases). V was pared by 2 bases and J by 5 bases, with 9 bases between. Germline CDR1 SGHRS, CDR2 YFSETQ. CDR3 length equals 13 residues. CDR3 DNA sequence: TGCGCCAGCAGCTTCAAGGGGCAAGATACGCAGTATTTT. It is translated as CASSFKGQDTQYF.

V usage is TRBV7-3 and J usage is TRBJ1-6; D is uncertain. This CDR3 has 15 residues. CDR1 is SGHTA and CDR2 is FQGTGA in the germline V gene. The V end was cut by 1 base, the J end by 10 bases, with 14 bases between. CDR3 sequence reads: CASSLMGMGNSPLHF. As DNA, the CDR3 is TGTGCCAGCAGCTTAATGGGGATGGGGAACTCACCCCTCCACTTT. Combining the CDR3 with reference TRBV7-3 and TRBJ1-6 gives the whole variable domain GAGVSQTPSNKVTEKGKYVELRCDPISGHTALYWYRQSLGQGPEFLIYFQGTGAADDSGLPNDRFFAVRPEGSVSTLKIQRTERGDSAVYLCASSLMGMGNSPLHFGNGTRLTVT.

This clone was recorded only once. This rearrangement joins TRBV5-4 to TRBJ1-2; D unclear. The CDR3 sequence is 13 residues long. CDR1 is SGHNT, CDR2 YYREEE, per germline (reference sequence). Trimming removed 1 base at V and 4 bases at J, with 8 bases between. CDR3 residues: CASSLNSPYGYTF. For the CDR3, the DNA is TGTGCCAGCAGCTTGAACAGCCCCTATGGCTACACCTTC.

This clone showed up just once. The chain uses TRBV7-9 and TRBJ1-2, with D unresolved. Germline loops: CDR1 SEHNR, CDR2 FQNEAQ (reference sequence). V lost 1 base and J lost 8, with 11 bases in between. The length of the CDR3 is 13 residues. The CDR3 here is CASSLELARGYTF. In DNA, the CDR3 is TGTGCCAGCAGCTTAGAATTGGCTAGGGGCTACACCTTC.

The genes are TRBV30 and TRBJ1-1; D is possibly TRBD1 (6 bases). The germline V gene has CDR1 GTSNPN and CDR2 SVGIG (reference sequence). The ends were cut back, 3 bases at V and 8 bases at J, with 13 bases in the middle. This CDR3 has 12 residues. CDR3 nucleotide sequence: TGTGCCTGGAGGCCACAGGGAGCCGAAGCTTTCTTT. It codes for CAWRPQGAEAFF.